This TCR beta chain was recorded in a study of low-dose radiotherapy and immunotherapy resistance in tumors. Overall study: Each fraction for Cohort 1 was 0.5 Gy, given every 2 weeks, and the total came to 6.5 Gy. On an every-two-weeks schedule, patients received intravenous nivolumab 240 mg, along with ipilimumab 1 mg/kg every six weeks.

Covering alpha and beta chains, TRAV- and TRBV-specific primers were used for the first-strand cDNA. Using a constant-region primer together with a V-primer adapter, TCRs were subjected to 15 to 25 PCR cycles of amplification. TCRdb re-derived calls from the reads in MiXCR, one entry per CDR3 protein. The sample has 85,000 to 95,000 distinct CDR3 sequences, roughly a tenth seen once. The CDR3 covers 14 residues. Germline V lookup: CDR1 SEHNR, CDR2 FQNEAQ (reference sequence). Trimming pared 4 bases from V and 0 bases from J, leaving 10 bases between. This clonotype was recorded many times. Time point: before trial treatment.

The chain links TRBV7-9 to TRBJ2-7; a possible D gene is TRBD2 (5 bases). This receptor was obtained from a male donor with prostate cancer. The material was PBMCs, obtained before treatment. The CDR3 reads CASSSRGVSYEQYF. The CDR3 DNA is TGTGCCAGCAGCTCCCGGGGAGTCTCCTACGAGCAGTACTTC.